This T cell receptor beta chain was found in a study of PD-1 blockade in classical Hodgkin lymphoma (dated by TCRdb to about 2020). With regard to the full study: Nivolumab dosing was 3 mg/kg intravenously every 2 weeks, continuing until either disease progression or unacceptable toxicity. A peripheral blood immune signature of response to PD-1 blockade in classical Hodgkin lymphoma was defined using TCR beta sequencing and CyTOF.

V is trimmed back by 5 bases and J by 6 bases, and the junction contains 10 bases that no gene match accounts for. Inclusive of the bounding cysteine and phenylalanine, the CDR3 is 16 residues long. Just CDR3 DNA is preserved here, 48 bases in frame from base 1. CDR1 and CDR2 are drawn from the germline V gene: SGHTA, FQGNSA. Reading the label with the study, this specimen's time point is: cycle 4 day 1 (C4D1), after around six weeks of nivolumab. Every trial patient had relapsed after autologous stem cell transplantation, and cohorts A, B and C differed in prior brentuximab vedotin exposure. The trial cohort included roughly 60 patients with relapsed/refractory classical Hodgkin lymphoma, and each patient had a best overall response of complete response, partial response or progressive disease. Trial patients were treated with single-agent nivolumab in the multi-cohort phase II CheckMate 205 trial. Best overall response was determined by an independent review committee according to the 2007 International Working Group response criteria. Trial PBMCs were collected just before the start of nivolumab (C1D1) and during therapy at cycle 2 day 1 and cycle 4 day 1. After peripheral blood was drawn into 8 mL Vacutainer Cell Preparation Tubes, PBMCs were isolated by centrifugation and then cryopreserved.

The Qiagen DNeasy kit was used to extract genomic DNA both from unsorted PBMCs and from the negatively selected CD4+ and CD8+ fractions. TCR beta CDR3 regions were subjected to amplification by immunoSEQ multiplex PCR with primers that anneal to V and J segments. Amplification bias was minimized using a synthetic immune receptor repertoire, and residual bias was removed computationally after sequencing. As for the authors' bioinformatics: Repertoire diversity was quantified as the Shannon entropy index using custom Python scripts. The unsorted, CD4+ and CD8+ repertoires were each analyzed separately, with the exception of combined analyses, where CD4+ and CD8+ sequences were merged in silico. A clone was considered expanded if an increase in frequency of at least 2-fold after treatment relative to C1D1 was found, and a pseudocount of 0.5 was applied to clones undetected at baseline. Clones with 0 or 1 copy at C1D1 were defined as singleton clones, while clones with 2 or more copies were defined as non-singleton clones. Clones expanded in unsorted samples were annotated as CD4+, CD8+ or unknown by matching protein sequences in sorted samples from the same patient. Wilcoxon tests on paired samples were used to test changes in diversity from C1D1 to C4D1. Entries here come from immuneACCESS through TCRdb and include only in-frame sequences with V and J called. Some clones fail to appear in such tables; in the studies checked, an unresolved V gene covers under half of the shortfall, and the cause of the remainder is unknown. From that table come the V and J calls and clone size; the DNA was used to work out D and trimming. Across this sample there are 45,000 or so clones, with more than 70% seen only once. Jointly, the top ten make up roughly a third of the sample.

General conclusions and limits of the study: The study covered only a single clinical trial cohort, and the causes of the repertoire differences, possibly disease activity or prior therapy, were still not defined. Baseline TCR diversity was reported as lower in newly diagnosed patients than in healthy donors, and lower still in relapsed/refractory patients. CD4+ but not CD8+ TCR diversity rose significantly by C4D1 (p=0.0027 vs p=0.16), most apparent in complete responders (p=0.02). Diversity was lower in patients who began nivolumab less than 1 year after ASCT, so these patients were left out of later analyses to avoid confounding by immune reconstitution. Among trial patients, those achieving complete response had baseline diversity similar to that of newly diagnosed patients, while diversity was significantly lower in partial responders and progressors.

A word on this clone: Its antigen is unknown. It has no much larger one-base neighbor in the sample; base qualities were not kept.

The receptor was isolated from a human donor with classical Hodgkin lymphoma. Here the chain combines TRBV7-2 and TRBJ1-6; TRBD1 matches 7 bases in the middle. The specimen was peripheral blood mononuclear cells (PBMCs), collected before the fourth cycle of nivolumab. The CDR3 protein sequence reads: CASSPATGRGNSPLHF. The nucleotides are TGTGCCAGCAGCCCGGCGACAGGGCGCGGTAATTCACCCCTCCACTTT.